Listed below are T cell receptor beta chains from one sample, sequenced in a study of response to subunit inactivated influenza vaccine. TCRdb independently ran MiXCR on the RT-PCR reads; one entry per CDR3 protein. Found here are around 580,000 distinct CDR3 sequences, about 14% of them singletons; the top ten hold over 8.5%. The specimen was PBMCs from blood, collected roughly 12 days after vaccination. The source of these receptors is a man over 45 who received an inactivated influenza vaccine. Each CDR3 is given with its conserved first and last residue.

v_call cdr3_aa
TRBV7-2 CASSSAGTVIEKLFF
TRBV7-9 CASSVGSDTQYF
TRBV30 CAWTPGSYGYTF
TRBV6-1 CASSVEQGTGVEKLFF
TRBV7-9 CASSPMGRFYEQYF
TRBV5-5 CASSLASRQKFYEQYF
TRBV2 CASSSWEPQLNDGYTF
TRBV11-2 CASSLFVSYNEQFF
TRBV7-2 CASSLAGTGGSPLHF
TRBV9 CASSGTGTGYYEQYF
TRBV12-3/TRBV12-4 CASRSDTPSEQYF
TRBV28 CASSEVTSGRARWNEQFF
TRBV5-1 CASSFGGGPDYGYTF
TRBV20-1 CSAHSGRRTDTQYF
TRBV15 CATSRAGSPQETQYF
TRBV20-1 CSAREDRGLLHEQFF
TRBV11-3 CASSSDRVQNTGELFF
TRBV4-2 CASSQTDSQRYTF
TRBV5-6 CASSLGRGYKRTDTQYF
TRBV7-8 CASSLDGTGVGTDTQYF
TRBV4-3 CASSQDSSRGVYEQYF
TRBV2 CASRTGANTGELFF
TRBV7-2 CASSVNSGRAGNEQFF
TRBV28 CASSPGTEYRNEQFF
TRBV7-2 CASSSHRGDNQPQHF
TRBV3-1 CAVKREWDNEQFF
TRBV29-1 CSVGDLTKNIQYF
TRBV4-2 CASSQDGQGYEQYF
TRBV29-1 CSAVGGGSYEQYF
TRBV6-1 CATMGGLRGGKETQYF
TRBV2 CASSPRTSGRDTQYF
TRBV5-1 CASSSRQPGPSTDTQYF
TRBV5-1 CASSLVGTGVDEQFF
TRBV5-4 CASSPTGANNGYTF
TRBV7-2 CASNREGGYEQYF
TRBV20-1 CSASGVSGANVLTF
TRBV28 CASSYSDRYTGELFF
TRBV7-2 CASSLQLAGETQYF
TRBV5-1 CASSSTGLVSETQYF
TRBV15 CATSRDLGSGEQYF
TRBV28 CASLKDGELFF
TRBV7-9 CASSSLGTGGRETQYF